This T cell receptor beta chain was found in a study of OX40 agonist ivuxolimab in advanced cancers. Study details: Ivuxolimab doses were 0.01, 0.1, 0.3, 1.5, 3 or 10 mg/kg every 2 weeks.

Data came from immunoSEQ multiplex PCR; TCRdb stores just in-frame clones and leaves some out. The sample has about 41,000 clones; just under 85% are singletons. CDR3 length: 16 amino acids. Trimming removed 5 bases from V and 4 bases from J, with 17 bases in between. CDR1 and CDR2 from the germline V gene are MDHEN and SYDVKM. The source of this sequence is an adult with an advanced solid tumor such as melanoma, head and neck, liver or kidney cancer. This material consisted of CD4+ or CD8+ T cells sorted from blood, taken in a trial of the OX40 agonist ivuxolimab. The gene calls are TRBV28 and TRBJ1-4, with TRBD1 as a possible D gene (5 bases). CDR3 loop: CASSAGGAARNEKLFF. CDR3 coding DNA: TGTGCCAGCAGTGCCGGTGGGGCAGCGCGTAATGAAAAACTGTTTTTT.